The clone carrying this TCR beta chain was counted between two and nine times. Its target is not known. This sample stems from a study of CD8 T cells in ankylosing spondylitis. Study-level findings and limits: Earlier reports found some motif variants in synovial fluid and blood in reactive arthritis. About 8 highly homologous variants made up a TCR beta motif, and this motif appeared characteristic of ankylosing spondylitis blood. Matched synovial fluid from ankylosing spondylitis patients was reported to be enriched for disease-linked clones.

The V and J ends lost 5 bases and 2 bases, in that order; junction bases with no gene match: 11. Germline CDR1 SGHRS, CDR2 YFSETQ. The CDR3 is 16 amino acids. TCRdb redid the calling of the 5' RACE reads with MiXCR, one entry per CDR3 protein. The table includes more than 300,000 distinct CDR3 sequences, less than 10% detected once. The chain has TRBV5-1 and TRBJ2-3; 7 bases agree with TRBD2. Sample: blood, either unsorted or a sorted T cell fraction (not recorded which). The sequence was collected from a male donor with ankylosing spondylitis. CDR3 in amino acids: CASRPLTSADTDTQYF. The CDR3 region has the DNA TGCGCCAGCAGACCTCTAACTAGCGCCGACACAGATACGCAGTATTTT.